The next 21 T cell receptor beta chains were all read from a single sample in a study of T cell responses to AZD1222 COVID-19 vaccine. The data were produced by immunoSEQ multiplex PCR, yet TCRdb's version contains in-frame clones alone and is incomplete. Seen here are just over 95,000 clones, roughly 91% observed once, and the top ten hold about 3.7%. The sequencing used peripheral blood, collected on day 0 of AZD1222 vaccination. All receptors come from an adult in good health.

The rearrangement uses TRBV15 and TRBJ2-5; possibly TRBD1 for D (5 bases). The V end lost 2 bases, the J end lost 5 bases, and 15 bases lay between the germline ends. The CDR3 is made up of 15 amino acids. Germline loops: CDR1 LNHNV, CDR2 YYDKDF (reference sequence). CDR3 sequence reads: CATSRFRVGVETQYF. The DNA of the CDR3 is TGTGCCACCAGCAGATTCAGGGTCGGAGTGGAGACCCAGTACTTC.

V and J are TRBV29-1 and TRBJ1-2; D call uncertain. The germline V gene encodes CDR1 SQVTM and CDR2 ANQGSEA. The V end lost 7 bases, the J end lost 0 bases, and 24 bases lay between the germline ends. The CDR3 is 17 residues long. The CDR3 DNA reads TGCAGCGCCGACCGCTCCCCACAGCTCGGGTCTAACTATGGCTACACCTTC. This sequence encodes CSADRSPQLGSNYGYTF.

This chain connects TRBV2 to TRBJ2-1; 8 bases map to TRBD2. J was trimmed by 8 bases and V by 7 bases; bases with no gene match: 10. Germline V gene lookup returns CDR1 SNHLY and CDR2 FYNNEI. This CDR3 has 14 residues. This CDR3 is CASIRGGNGDEQFF. CDR3 nucleotides: TGTGCCAGCATTCGGGGGGGAAACGGCGATGAGCAGTTCTTC.

The chain carries TRBV28 and TRBJ2-7, with TRBD1 identical over 8 bases. With V trimmed by 6 bases and J by 1 base, 11 bases remained unmatched. The length of the CDR3 is 16 residues. Germline CDR1 is MDHEN and CDR2 is SYDVKM. The CDR3 DNA sequence: TGTGCCAGCAGCAGGGTGACAGGGGCGGGGTCCTACGAGCAGTACTTC. It yields the protein CASSRVTGAGSYEQYF.

V is TRBV29-1 and J is TRBJ2-2; D remains unclear. Trimming took off 3 bases at V and 8 bases at J, with 7 bases between the two ends. The CDR3 consists of 11 residues. Germline assignment: CDR1 SQVTM and CDR2 ANQGSEA. CDR3 in amino acids: CSVDLWGELFF. The CDR3, as DNA: TGCAGCGTTGATCTCTGGGGGGAGCTGTTTTTT.

The chain uses TRBV9 and TRBJ2-1; 8 nucleotides line up with TRBD2. CDR3 length: 16 amino acids. The trim removed 3 bases at V and 5 bases at J, leaving 10 bases unmatched. Germline loops: CDR1 SGDLS, CDR2 YYNGEE. CDR3 nucleotide sequence: TGTGCCAGCAGCGAAGGGGGACTAGTGGTCCACAATGAGCAGTTCTTC. As protein: CASSEGGLVVHNEQFF.

In nucleotides, the CDR3 is TGTGCCAGCATCACTGGCCTAGCGGGGGGCTACGAGCAGTACTTC. Translation gives CASITGLAGGYEQYF. The chain carries TRBV18 and TRBJ2-7, with TRBD2 matching over 11 bases. Germline trimming cut 8 bases from V and 3 bases from J; bases unmatched to any gene: 9. CDR3 length: 15 residues. Germline V gene data show CDR1 as KGHSH and CDR2 as LQKENI.

The chain has TRBV6-4 and TRBJ2-1; a possible D gene is TRBD2 (6 bases). Germline loops: CDR1 MRHNA, CDR2 SNTAGT. V gave up 4 bases and J gave up 10 bases, with 14 bases separating them. The CDR3 sequence is 13 residues long. The CDR3 loop is CASSAKTSREQFF. CDR3 sequence (DNA): TGTGCCAGCAGTGCGAAAACTAGCCGGGAGCAGTTCTTC.

This clone has just a few counts. This chain links TRBV3-1 (or the pseudogene TRBV3-2) with TRBJ1-6; D ambiguous. CDR1 is LGHDT, CDR2 YNNKEL, per germline (reference sequence). The CDR3 sequence is 15 residues long. V was pared by 0 bases and J by 12 bases, with 15 bases between. CDR3 sequence: CASSQEAVGLRPLHF. CDR3 DNA sequence: TGTGCCAGCAGCCAAGAGGCGGTCGGATTGCGACCCCTCCACTTT.

The chain combines TRBV11-2 with TRBJ2-7; a possible D gene is TRBD1 (5 bases). V was pared by 5 bases and J by 3 bases, with 17 bases between. Germline values: CDR1 SGHAT, CDR2 FQNNGV. CDR3 length: 15 amino acids. This chain's CDR3 is CASSPEDPRDYEQYF. CDR3 DNA: TGTGCCAGCAGCCCAGAGGACCCCAGGGACTACGAGCAGTACTTC.

This clone was seen more than once but under ten times. The junction differs from germline at one of its ends, possibly a read error. J is TRBJ2-1 and V is TRBV12-3 or TRBV12-4; 9 nucleotides align to TRBD2. CDR3 length equals 13 residues. CDR3 nucleotides: TGTGCCAGCGCCCTACTCTTAAGCGGGGGGCTTATCTTC. It is translated as CASALLLSGGLIF.

The V gene is TRBV2, the J gene TRBJ2-5, with a weak D call TRBD2 (6 bases). Trimming removed 8 bases at V and 5 bases at J, with 18 bases between. In germline, CDR1 is SNHLY, CDR2 FYNNEI. The CDR3 runs to 14 residues. The DNA for the CDR3 is TGTGCCAGCGCACGAGTGGGGGGACGGGAGACCCAGTACTTC. This translates into CASARVGGRETQYF.

This clone was seen only once. The CDR3 DNA sequence: TGCGCCAGCAGCTCGACAGGGCAAGGCTACACCTTC. This translates into CASSSTGQGYTF. V gene TRBV5-1 combines with J gene TRBJ1-2, with 7 positions matching TRBD1. V lost 3 bases to trimming and J lost 8 bases; unmatched junction nucleotides: 4. Germline V CDR1 and CDR2: SGHRS, YFSETQ. The CDR3 length is 12 residues.

This clone has a single count. The chain carries TRBV6-5 and TRBJ1-2; 9 bases are a match to TRBD1. This CDR3 has 15 amino acids. Per germline, CDR1 MNHEY and CDR2 SVGAGI. The V gene end was trimmed by 2 bases and the J gene end by 8 bases; junction bases not matched to a gene: 9. In nucleotides, the CDR3 is TGTGCCAGCAGTTACCTTACAGGGGGCACAAGGGGCTACACCTTC. Its protein product is CASSYLTGGTRGYTF.

The V gene is TRBV2, the J gene TRBJ2-2, with TRBD2 as a possible D gene (6 bases). The CDR3 has 14 amino acids. V lost 9 bases and J 3 bases, leaving 14 bases between the germline ends. Germline lookup yields CDR1 SNHLY and CDR2 FYNNEI. The CDR3 sequence: CASGGLTYTGELFF. Written as DNA, the CDR3 is TGTGCCAGTGGGGGACTGACCTACACCGGGGAGCTGTTTTTT.

CDR3 amino acids: CATDQGETYEQYF. CDR3 nucleotide sequence: TGTGCCACCGACCAGGGGGAAACCTACGAGCAGTACTTC. This chain links TRBV6-6 with TRBJ2-7; 7 bases align to TRBD1. J gave up 2 bases and V 10 bases, and 8 bases lay outside the gene matches. Germline values: CDR1 MNHNY, CDR2 SVGAGI (reference sequence). The CDR3 is 13 residues long.

The chain is built from TRBV9 and TRBJ1-3; TRBD1 might be the D (6 bases). Germline loops: CDR1 SGDLS, CDR2 YYNGEE. The CDR3 runs to 15 residues. The germline V and J ends were trimmed by 0 bases and 6 bases, with 13 bases remaining between them. For the CDR3, the DNA is TGTGCCAGCAGCGTAGTAGGGGGTTACTTAAACACCATATATTTT. Protein: CASSVVGGYLNTIYF.

The rearrangement joins TRBV11-2 to TRBJ2-5, with 12 bases matching TRBD2. This CDR3 is built from 16 residues. V lost 3 bases to trimming and J lost 5 bases; unmatched junction nucleotides: 7. Germline V gives CDR1 SGHAT, CDR2 FQNNGV. As DNA, the CDR3 is TGTGCCAGCAGCTTGGGGCTAGCGGGGGGGTCCGAGACCCAGTACTTC. Translation: CASSLGLAGGSETQYF.

This clone was counted only a few times. The V gene is TRBV6-2 or TRBV6-3, the J gene TRBJ2-5, with 13 bases fitting TRBD2. V trimming: 2 bases; J trimming: 4 bases; junction bases outside the gene matches: 10. From germline, CDR1 is MNHEY and CDR2 SVGEGT. The length of the CDR3 is 18 residues. The CDR3 loop reads CASSYPTGTSGVRETQYF. The CDR3 nucleotides are TGTGCCAGCAGTTACCCCACCGGGACTAGCGGGGTCAGAGAGACCCAGTACTTC.

Turning to this clone: The sample holds other DNA sequences that translate to the same CDR3. The V call is TRBV7-9, the J call TRBJ1-1, with D tentatively TRBD1 (5 bases). This CDR3 is built from 13 residues. V lost 1 base to trimming and J lost 4 bases, with 7 bases between them. CDR1 is SEHNR and CDR2 is FQNEAQ in the germline V gene (reference sequence). As DNA, the CDR3 is TGTGCCAGCAGCTTAGGAGGGGCCACTGAAGCTTTCTTT. Its protein product is CASSLGGATEAFF.

This chain uses TRBV3-1 (or the pseudogene TRBV3-2) with TRBJ2-3; TRBD2 is a possible D gene (6 bases). Germline CDR1 and CDR2: LGHDT and YNNKEL (reference sequence). The V end lost 0 bases, the J end lost 2 bases, and 15 bases lay between the germline ends. This CDR3 comprises 17 residues. The CDR3, as DNA: TGTGCCAGCAGCCAAGATTCCCTTAGCGGATACACAGATACGCAGTATTTT. This codes for CASSQDSLSGYTDTQYF.